Presented here are 16 T cell receptor beta chains from one specimen sequenced in a study of shared clonotypes between healthy human individuals. TCRdb keeps only in-frame clones here, not all; method: immunoSEQ multiplex PCR. This sample has about half a million clones, with less than 80% found just once. The specimen sequenced was PBMCs. The source of these receptors is a woman between 40 and 50 years old in good health. Some clones in this sample may be carry-over from other donors' samples.

The rearrangement links TRBV11-2 to TRBJ2-7, with a tentative D call TRBD2 (6 bases). The germline CDR1 and CDR2 sequences are SGHAT and FQNNGV. CDR3 length: 16 amino acids. Trimming cost V 0 bases and J 3 bases, with 15 bases left between them. The CDR3 region has the DNA TGTGCCAGCAGCTTAGATGGGGGGACGAGTAACTACGAGCAGTACTTC. Its protein is CASSLDGGTSNYEQYF. The full variable domain, in which reference TRBV11-2 and TRBJ2-7 provide the parts outside the CDR3, is EAGVAQSPRYKIIEKRQSVAFWCNPISGHATLYWYQQILGQGPKLLIQFQNNGVVDDSQLPKDRFSAERLKGVDSTLKIQPAKLEDSAVYLCASSLDGGTSNYEQYFGPGTRLTVT.

Details on this clone: This clone may be a read error of a much larger clone one base away. Within the sample, other DNA sequences also encode this same CDR3. V is TRBV30 and J is TRBJ1-1; no clear D gene. V was shortened by 3 bases and J by 7 bases, with 24 bases between the two germline ends. Germline V gene lookup returns CDR1 GTSNPN and CDR2 SVGIG (reference sequence). The CDR3 is made up of 16 amino acids. The CDR3 reads CAWRPKLGPGGDEAFF. DNA for the CDR3: TGTGCCTGGAGGCCTAAGTTAGGACCCGGCGGGGATGAAGCTTTCTTT.

The rearrangement links TRBV4-1 to TRBJ2-7, with TRBD1 matching over 7 bases. V shed 4 bases, J shed 1 base, and the junction held 4 bases outside the gene matches. Germline CDR1 MGHRA, CDR2 YSYEKL. This CDR3 is built from 14 residues. CDR3 in DNA: TGCGCCAGCAGCCCCCAGGGACAGTCCTACGAGCAGTACTTC. The encoded protein is CASSPQGQSYEQYF.

Note on this clone: Other nucleotide sequences in the sample specify the same CDR3. The rearrangement uses TRBV9 and TRBJ2-7; D gene unclear. Germline CDR1 reads SGDLS; CDR2 reads YYNGEE. V lost 0 bases to trimming and J lost 1 base, with 8 bases between them. This CDR3 comprises 14 residues. CDR3 nucleotide sequence: TGTGCCAGCAGCGTAGGGGCGGTATCCTACGAGCAGTACTTC. Residues: CASSVGAVSYEQYF.

In this sample, this clone turned up once. The rearrangement joins TRBV4-1 to TRBJ2-2; D gene uncertain. From germline, CDR1 is MGHRA and CDR2 YSYEKL. Trimming shortened V by 4 bases and J by 6 bases, and 12 bases separated the two germline ends. The length of the CDR3 is 14 residues. Here the CDR3 reads CASSRSPPPGELFF. As DNA, the CDR3 is TGCGCCAGCAGCCGTAGTCCACCCCCCGGGGAGCTGTTTTTT.

The chain couples TRBV6-5 to TRBJ2-3; tentatively, D is TRBD1 (5 bases). Looked up from germline, CDR1 is MNHEY and CDR2 is SVGAGI. Deletions cut 2 bases from V and 0 bases from J, with 6 bases between. The CDR3 loop spans 14 amino acids. Here the CDR3 reads CASSYQGSTDTQYF. CDR3 coding DNA: TGTGCCAGCAGTTACCAGGGCAGCACAGATACGCAGTATTTT.

The V and J genes are TRBV4-2 and TRBJ2-7; 10 positions match TRBD1. This CDR3 is 18 amino acids long. V shed 0 bases, J shed 1 base, and the junction held 9 bases outside the gene matches. Per the germline V gene, CDR1 is LGHNA and CDR2 is YNFKEQ. CDR3 in amino acids: CASSQEAIRTGGSYEQYF. The CDR3 coding sequence is TGTGCCAGCAGCCAAGAAGCCATAAGGACAGGGGGTTCCTACGAGCAGTACTTC.

The V gene is TRBV7-2, the J gene TRBJ1-5; D gene uncertain. Germline CDR1 SGHTA, CDR2 FQGNSA. This CDR3 is built from 14 residues. With 7 bases removed from V and 2 bases from J, the gap between germline ends came to 12 bases. The CDR3 region has the DNA TGTGCCAGCACCGCTTCGAGGGGCAATCAGCCCCAGCATTTT. Translating it yields CASTASRGNQPQHF.

This clone showed up just once. The genes are TRBV5-1 and TRBJ2-6; D is unresolved. This CDR3 comprises 13 residues. Trimming shortened V by 4 bases and J by 1 base, and 3 bases separated the two germline ends. CDR1 is SGHRS and CDR2 is YFSETQ in the germline V gene. Here the CDR3 DNA reads TGCGCCAGCAGCCCGTCTGGGGCCAACGTCCTGACTTTC. Its protein product is CASSPSGANVLTF.

J is TRBJ2-2 and V is TRBV7-9; 7 bases map to TRBD1. This CDR3 is built from 16 residues. Germline V gene lookup returns CDR1 SEHNR and CDR2 FQNEAQ (reference sequence). Trimming removed 5 bases from V and 9 bases from J; junction bases left unmatched: 15. The CDR3 here is CASSRFEGAHNRELFF. As DNA, the CDR3 is TGTGCCAGCAGCCGCTTTGAGGGGGCGCATAATCGGGAGCTGTTTTTT.

The chain carries TRBV7-9 and TRBJ2-1; 13 positions agree with TRBD2. This CDR3 comprises 18 residues. Germline trimming cut 4 bases from V and 8 bases from J; bases unmatched to any gene: 14. CDR1 SEHNR and CDR2 FQNEAQ come from the germline V gene (reference sequence). The DNA of the CDR3 is TGTGCCAGCAGCTCGTCGGGACTAGCGGGATATCGTCGGGATGAGCAGTTCTTC. It yields the protein CASSSSGLAGYRRDEQFF. The whole variable domain, filled in from reference TRBV7-9 and TRBJ2-1, reads DTGVSQNPRHKITKRGQNVTFRCDPISEHNRLYWYRQTLGQGPEFLTYFQNEAQLEKSRLLSDRFSAERPKGSFSTLEIQRTEQGDSAMYLCASSSSGLAGYRRDEQFFGPGTRLTVL.

This clone appeared a few times. The chain has TRBV28 and TRBJ1-3, with TRBD1 matching over 8 bases. The CDR3 sequence is 19 residues long. Per the germline V gene, CDR1 is MDHEN and CDR2 is SYDVKM. With V trimmed by 5 bases and J by 0 bases, 15 bases remained unmatched. CDR3 sequence reads: CASSPVRGWGTGSGNTIYF. For the CDR3, the DNA is TGTGCCAGCAGTCCAGTCCGGGGTTGGGGGACAGGCTCTGGAAACACCATATATTTT. Full variable domain (remainder filled in from reference TRBV28 and TRBJ1-3): DVKVTQSSRYLVKRTGEKVFLECVQDMDHENMFWYRQDPGLGLRLIYFSYDVKMKEKGDIPEGYSVSREKKERFSLILESASTNQTSMYLCASSPVRGWGTGSGNTIYFGEGSWLTVV.

This clone has just one count. The sample has other DNA sequences that encode this CDR3 too. The chain employs TRBV9 and TRBJ2-1; D not certain. V was clipped by 0 bases and J by 1 base, with 5 bases between them. This CDR3 has 14 amino acids. The germline V gene has CDR1 SGDLS and CDR2 YYNGEE. CDR3 in DNA: TGTGCCAGCAGCGTAGGTTCTTCCTACAATGAGCAGTTCTTC. Protein product: CASSVGSSYNEQFF.

This chain joins TRBV14 and TRBJ2-7; 12 bases match TRBD2. V lost 1 base to trimming and J lost 7 bases; unmatched junction nucleotides: 20. There are 20 residues in the CDR3. CDR1 is SGHDN and CDR2 is FVKESK in the germline V gene. CDR3 residues: CASSQVLGGNRTSGALEQYF. CDR3 DNA sequence: TGTGCCAGCAGCCAAGTTCTCGGGGGGAATAGGACTAGCGGGGCCTTGGAGCAGTACTTC.

This clone was seen once. The J gene is TRBJ2-3, the V gene TRBV27; possibly TRBD1 for D (6 bases). The DNA matches TRBJ1-5 better at its end, which makes the J call doubtful. The CDR3 runs 13 residues. From germline, CDR1 is MNHEY and CDR2 SMNVEV (reference sequence). CDR3 DNA sequence: TGTGCCAGCAGCTCCGTAGGGGGGCTGACGCAGCATTTT. It codes for CASSSVGGLTQHF.

The genes are TRBV6-6 and TRBJ2-7, with 7 bases aligning to TRBD1. Trimming cost V 2 bases and J 3 bases; bases outside gene matches: 7. Germline CDR1 reads MNHNY; CDR2 reads SVGAGI (reference sequence). The CDR3 totals 15 residues. The CDR3 protein is CASSYIPGQIYEQYF. CDR3 bases: TGTGCCAGCAGTTACATCCCGGGACAGATCTACGAGCAGTACTTC.